This T cell receptor beta chain is drawn from a study of CD8 T cells in ankylosing spondylitis. The V gene lost 1 base and the J gene lost 7 bases, with 14 bases spanning the gap. Germline assignment: CDR1 DFQATT and CDR2 SNEGSKA (reference sequence). The length of the CDR3 is 14 residues. Study findings and constraints: Ankylosing spondylitis blood seemed to carry a telltale TCR beta motif made of under 10 highly homologous variants. Past studies reported some motif variants in reactive arthritis synovial fluid and blood. As for the disease-linked clones, they showed a CD8+ phenotype and occurred at relatively low frequencies in peripheral blood.

About this clonotype: Its antigen is undetermined.

TCRdb processed the 5' RACE reads anew with MiXCR; each CDR3 protein has one entry. Of 200,000 to 250,000 distinct CDR3 sequences listed, 10% to 13% are singletons. V gene TRBV20-1 combines with J gene TRBJ2-1, with D perhaps assigned TRBD1 or TRBD2 (5 bases each). The TCR sequence derives from a male donor with ankylosing spondylitis or in good health (not recorded which). Sequenced: blood, either unsorted or a sorted T cell fraction (not recorded which). The CDR3, as DNA: TGCAGTGCTAGAGTCCCGGGGCTAAGAAATGAGCAGTTCTTC. It is translated as CSARVPGLRNEQFF.